The sample holds many counts of the clone carrying this T cell receptor (beta chain). The sample is drawn from a study of early T cells in non-severe SARS-CoV-2 infection. TCRdb used MiXCR to reprocess the 5' RACE reads, holding one entry per CDR3 protein. The sample includes approximately 70,000 distinct CDR3 sequences, under 15% of them seen just once. The sample comprised whole blood. This sequence originates from an adult who was a healthcare worker with PCR-confirmed SARS-CoV-2 infection or an uninfected control (not recorded which).

As DNA, the CDR3 is TGTGCCAGTAGTATAGCCTCGACTAGCGGGGGGAACAATGAGCAGTTCTTC. Its protein is CASSIASTSGGNNEQFF. The chain joins TRBV19 to TRBJ2-1, with 13 positions matching TRBD2. CDR1 and CDR2 (germline): LNHDA, SQIVND (reference sequence). Germline trimming cut 1 base from V and 5 bases from J; bases unmatched to any gene: 5. CDR3 length: 17 amino acids.